This TCR beta chain was identified in a study of blood T cell repertoires in COVID-19. Across the whole study: The origin of the acute and convalescent COVID-19 samples was the United States, Italy and Spain. T cells, B-cell-depleted T cells, or PBMCs provided the cDNA or gDNA that served as material.

The assay was immunoSEQ multiplex PCR, and TCRdb's table has in-frame clones only and misses some. The table has roughly 100,000 clones, about 86% seen once; the top ten hold 2.1%. Seattle patients were enrolled during active infection and followed longitudinally. The ends were cut back, 6 bases at V and 2 bases at J, with 17 bases in the middle. Germline values: CDR1 MNHEY, CDR2 SMNVEV (reference sequence). The CDR3 totals 16 residues. This TCR came from a man aged 50 or older with COVID-19, enrolled during active disease. The specimen was peripheral blood. This rearrangement joins TRBV27 to TRBJ1-3, with D unclear. In DNA, the CDR3 is TGTGCCAGCAGCCCCCCCCCGGGGAACCCTGGAAACACCATATATTTT. This sequence encodes CASSPPPGNPGNTIYF.